This T cell receptor beta chain was documented in a study of blood T cell repertoires in COVID-19. Study-wide context: Sources were T cells, B-cell-depleted T cells, or PBMCs; the material itself was cDNA or gDNA.

CDR3 size: 14 residues. V was pared by 7 bases and J by 6 bases, with 16 bases between. Per the germline V gene, CDR1 is LNHDA and CDR2 is SQIVND (reference sequence). TCRdb keeps only in-frame clones here, not all; method: immunoSEQ multiplex PCR. The sample holds 200,000 to 250,000 clones; about 90% are singletons and the top ten take 9.5% to 15%. Sequences were obtained from peripheral blood. The receptor was isolated from a woman aged 18-30 years who had recovered from COVID-19. This chain connects TRBV19 to TRBJ1-5; tentative D call: TRBD1 (6 bases). DNA for the CDR3: TGTGCCAGTACCCCGGGACAAATGAGTCAGCCCCAGCATTTT. Its translation: CASTPGQMSQPQHF.